This TCR beta chain is from a study of blood T cells in healthy people across ages. V was shortened by 6 bases and J by 2 bases, with 13 bases between the two germline ends. Per germline, CDR1 LNHDA and CDR2 SQIVND (reference sequence). The CDR3 consists of 14 residues. A J-beta primer mix and a sample-barcoded 5' primer were used in a second PCR of roughly 7 to 12 cycles. Carrying 12 random nucleotides, a template-switch adaptor labeled each individual cDNA molecule. TCRdb reanalysed the 5' RACE reads using MiXCR and keeps one entry per CDR3 protein. The repertoire includes more than 650,000 distinct CDR3 sequences, roughly 24% of them detected once, and less than 3.5% sits in the top ten. In its sample, this clonotype was seen a few times. Another study also made use of these data, one on T cells of mothers and their children. That work contributes: Relative to unrelated pairs, biologically related mother-child dyads exhibited marginally greater, non-significant overlap.

This clonotype originated in a boy under 18 in good health. The chain employs TRBV19 and TRBJ1-1, with a weak D call TRBD1 (5 bases). Sequenced input: blood. Written as DNA, the CDR3 is TGTGCCAGTAGGTCCCTGGGACCCAACACTGAAGCTTTCTTT. It codes for CASRSLGPNTEAFF.